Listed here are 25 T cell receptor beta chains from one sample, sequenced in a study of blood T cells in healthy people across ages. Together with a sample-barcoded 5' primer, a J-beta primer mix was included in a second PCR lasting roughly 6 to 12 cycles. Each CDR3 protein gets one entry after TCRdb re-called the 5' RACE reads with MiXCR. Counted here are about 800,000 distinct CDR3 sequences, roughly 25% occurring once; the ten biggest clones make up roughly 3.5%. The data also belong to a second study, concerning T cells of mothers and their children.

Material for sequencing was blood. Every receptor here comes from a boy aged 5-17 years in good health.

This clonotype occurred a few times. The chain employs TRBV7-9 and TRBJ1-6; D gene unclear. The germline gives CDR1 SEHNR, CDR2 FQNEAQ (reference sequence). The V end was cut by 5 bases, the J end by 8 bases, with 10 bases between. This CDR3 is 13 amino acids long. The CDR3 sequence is CASSAWEYSPLHF. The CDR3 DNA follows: TGTGCCAGCAGCGCCTGGGAGTATTCACCCCTCCACTTT.

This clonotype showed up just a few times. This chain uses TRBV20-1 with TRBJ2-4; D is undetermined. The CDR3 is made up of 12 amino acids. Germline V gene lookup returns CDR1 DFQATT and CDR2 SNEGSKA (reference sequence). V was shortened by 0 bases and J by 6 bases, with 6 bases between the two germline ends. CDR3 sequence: CSARDPTNIQYF. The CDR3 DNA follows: TGCAGTGCTAGAGATCCCACAAACATTCAGTACTTC.

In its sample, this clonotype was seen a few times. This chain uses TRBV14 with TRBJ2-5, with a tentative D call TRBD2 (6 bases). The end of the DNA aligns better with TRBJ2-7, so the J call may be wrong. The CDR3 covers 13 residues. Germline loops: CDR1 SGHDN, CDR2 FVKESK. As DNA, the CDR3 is TGTGCCAGCAGCATACGGGGGTCCTACGAGCAGTACTTC. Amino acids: CASSIRGSYEQYF.

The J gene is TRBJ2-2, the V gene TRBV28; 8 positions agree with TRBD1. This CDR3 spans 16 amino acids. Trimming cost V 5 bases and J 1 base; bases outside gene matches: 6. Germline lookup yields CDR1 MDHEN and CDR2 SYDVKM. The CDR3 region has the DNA TGTGCCAGCAGTCTTCCGGGACAGGTGAACACCGGGGAGCTGTTTTTT. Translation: CASSLPGQVNTGELFF.

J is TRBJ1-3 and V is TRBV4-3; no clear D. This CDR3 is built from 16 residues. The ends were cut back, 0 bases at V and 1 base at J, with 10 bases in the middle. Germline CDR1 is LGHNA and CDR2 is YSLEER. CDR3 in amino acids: CASSQDRQISGNTIYF. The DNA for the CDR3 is TGCGCCAGCAGCCAAGATAGGCAGATATCTGGAAACACCATATATTTT.

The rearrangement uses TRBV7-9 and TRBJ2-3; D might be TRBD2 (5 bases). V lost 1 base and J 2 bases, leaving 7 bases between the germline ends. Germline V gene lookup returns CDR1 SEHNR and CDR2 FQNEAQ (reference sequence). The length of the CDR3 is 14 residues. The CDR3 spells CASSLGTHTDTQYF. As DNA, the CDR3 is TGTGCCAGCAGCTTAGGGACTCACACAGATACGCAGTATTTT.

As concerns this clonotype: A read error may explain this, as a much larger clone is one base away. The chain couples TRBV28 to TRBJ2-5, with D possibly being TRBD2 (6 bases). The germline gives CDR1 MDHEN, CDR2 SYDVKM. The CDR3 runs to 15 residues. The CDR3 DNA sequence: TGTGCCAGCAGAGAACCATCCGGACCCGCGGGGACCCGGTACTTC. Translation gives CASREPSGPAGTRYF.

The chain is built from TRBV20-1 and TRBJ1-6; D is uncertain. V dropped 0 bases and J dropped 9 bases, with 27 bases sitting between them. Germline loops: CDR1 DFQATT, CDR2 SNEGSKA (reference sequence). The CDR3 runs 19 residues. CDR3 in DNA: TGCAGTGCTAGAGATCATTTTTGGGCATTGCTTGCTCGGGGTTCACCCCTCCACTTT. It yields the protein CSARDHFWALLARGSPLHF.

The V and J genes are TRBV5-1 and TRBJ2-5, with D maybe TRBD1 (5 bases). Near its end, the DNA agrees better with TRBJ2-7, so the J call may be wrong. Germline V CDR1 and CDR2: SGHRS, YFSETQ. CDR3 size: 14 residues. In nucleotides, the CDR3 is TGCGCCAGCAGCTTCTCTACAGGATACTACGAGCAGTACTTC. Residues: CASSFSTGYYEQYF.

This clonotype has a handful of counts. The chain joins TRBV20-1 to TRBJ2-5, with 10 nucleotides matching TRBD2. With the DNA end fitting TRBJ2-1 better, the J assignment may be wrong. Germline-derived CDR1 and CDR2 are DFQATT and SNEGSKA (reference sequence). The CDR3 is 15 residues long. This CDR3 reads CSATSGRGAPHEQFF. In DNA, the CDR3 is TGCAGTGCTACTAGCGGGAGAGGGGCTCCCCATGAGCAGTTCTTC.

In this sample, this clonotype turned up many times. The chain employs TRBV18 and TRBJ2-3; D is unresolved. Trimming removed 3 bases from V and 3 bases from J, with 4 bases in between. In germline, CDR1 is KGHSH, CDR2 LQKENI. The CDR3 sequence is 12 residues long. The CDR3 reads CASSPETDTQYF. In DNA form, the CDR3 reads TGTGCCAGCTCACCGGAAACAGATACGCAGTATTTT. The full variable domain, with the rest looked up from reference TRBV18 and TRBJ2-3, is NAGVMQNPRHLVRRRGQEARLRCSPMKGHSHVYWYRQLPEEGLKFMVYLQKENIIDESGMPKERFSAEFPKEGPSILRIQQVVRGDSAAYFCASSPETDTQYFGPGTRLTVL.

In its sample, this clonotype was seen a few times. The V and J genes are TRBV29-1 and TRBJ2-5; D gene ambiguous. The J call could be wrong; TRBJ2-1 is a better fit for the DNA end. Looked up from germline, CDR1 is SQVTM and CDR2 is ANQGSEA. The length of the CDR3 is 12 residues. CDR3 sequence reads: CSVFQWGNEQFF. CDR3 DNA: TGCAGCGTATTCCAATGGGGCAATGAGCAGTTCTTC.

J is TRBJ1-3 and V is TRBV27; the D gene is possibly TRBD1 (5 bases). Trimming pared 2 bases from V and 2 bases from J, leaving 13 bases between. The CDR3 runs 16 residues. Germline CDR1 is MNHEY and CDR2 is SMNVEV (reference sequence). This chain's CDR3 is CASSLLGATPGNTIYF. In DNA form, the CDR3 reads TGTGCCAGCAGTTTACTCGGGGCGACTCCTGGAAACACCATATATTTT.

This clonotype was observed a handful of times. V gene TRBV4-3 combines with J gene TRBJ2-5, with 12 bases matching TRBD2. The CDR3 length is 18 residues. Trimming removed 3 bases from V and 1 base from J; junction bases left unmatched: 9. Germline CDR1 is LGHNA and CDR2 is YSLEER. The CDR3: CASSQDRLAGDLQETQYF. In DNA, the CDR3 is TGCGCCAGCAGCCAGGATAGACTAGCGGGGGACCTCCAAGAGACCCAGTACTTC.

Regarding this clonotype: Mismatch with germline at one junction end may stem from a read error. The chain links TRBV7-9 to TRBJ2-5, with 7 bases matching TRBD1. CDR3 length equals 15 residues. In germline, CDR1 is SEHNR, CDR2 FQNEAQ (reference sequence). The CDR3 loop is CASSLGGTVYNEQSF. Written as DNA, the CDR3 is TGTGCCAGCAGCTTAGGGGGGACAGTCTACAATGAGCAGTCCTTC.

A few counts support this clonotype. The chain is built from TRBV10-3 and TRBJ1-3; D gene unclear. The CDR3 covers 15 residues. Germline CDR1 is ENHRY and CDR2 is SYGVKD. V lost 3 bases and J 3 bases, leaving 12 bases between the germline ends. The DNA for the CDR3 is TGTGCCATCAGTGATCATGATAACAGTGGAAACACCATATATTTT. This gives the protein CAISDHDNSGNTIYF.

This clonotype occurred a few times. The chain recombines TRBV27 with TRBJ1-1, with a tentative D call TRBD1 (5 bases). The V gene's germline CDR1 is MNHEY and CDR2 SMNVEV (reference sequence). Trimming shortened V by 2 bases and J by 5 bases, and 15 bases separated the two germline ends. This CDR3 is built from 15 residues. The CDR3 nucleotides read TGTGCCAGCAGTTTAGGTTTCGGGGGAGGGACTGAAGCTTTCTTT. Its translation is CASSLGFGGGTEAFF.

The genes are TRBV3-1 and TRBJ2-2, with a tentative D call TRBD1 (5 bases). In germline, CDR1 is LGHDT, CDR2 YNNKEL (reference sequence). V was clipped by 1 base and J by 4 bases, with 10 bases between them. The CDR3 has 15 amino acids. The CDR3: CASSQVAGPTGELFF. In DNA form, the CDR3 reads TGTGCCAGCAGCCAAGTGGCAGGGCCCACCGGGGAGCTGTTTTTT.

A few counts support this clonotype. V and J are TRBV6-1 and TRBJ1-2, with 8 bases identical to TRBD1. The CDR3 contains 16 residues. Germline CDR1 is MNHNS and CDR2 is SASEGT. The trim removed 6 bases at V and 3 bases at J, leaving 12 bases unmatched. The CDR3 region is CASSGQGIPLYYGYTF. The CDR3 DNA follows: TGTGCCAGCAGCGGACAGGGAATTCCCTTATACTATGGCTACACCTTC.

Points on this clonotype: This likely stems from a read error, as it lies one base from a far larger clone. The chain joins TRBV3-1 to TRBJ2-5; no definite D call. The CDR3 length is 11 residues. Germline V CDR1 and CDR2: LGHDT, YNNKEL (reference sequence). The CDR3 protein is CASSRQETQHF. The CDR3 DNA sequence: TGTGCCAGCAGCCGCCAAGAGACCCAGCACTTC.

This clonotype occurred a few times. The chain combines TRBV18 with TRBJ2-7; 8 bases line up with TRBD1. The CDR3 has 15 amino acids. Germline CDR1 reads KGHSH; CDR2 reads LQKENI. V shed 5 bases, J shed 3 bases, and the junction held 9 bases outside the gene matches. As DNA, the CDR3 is TGTGCCAGCTCATCGTGGACAGGGTCCATCTACGAGCAGTACTTC. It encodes CASSSWTGSIYEQYF. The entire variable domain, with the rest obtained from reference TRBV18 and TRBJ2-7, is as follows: NAGVMQNPRHLVRRRGQEARLRCSPMKGHSHVYWYRQLPEEGLKFMVYLQKENIIDESGMPKERFSAEFPKEGPSILRIQQVVRGDSAAYFCASSSWTGSIYEQYFGPGTRLTVT.

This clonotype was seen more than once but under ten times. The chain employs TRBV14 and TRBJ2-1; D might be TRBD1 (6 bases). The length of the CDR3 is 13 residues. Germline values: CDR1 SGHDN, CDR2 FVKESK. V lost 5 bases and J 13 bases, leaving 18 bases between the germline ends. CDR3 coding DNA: TGTGCCAGCAGCGATCGGGACACCCGCCCTCAGTTCTTC. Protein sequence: CASSDRDTRPQFF.

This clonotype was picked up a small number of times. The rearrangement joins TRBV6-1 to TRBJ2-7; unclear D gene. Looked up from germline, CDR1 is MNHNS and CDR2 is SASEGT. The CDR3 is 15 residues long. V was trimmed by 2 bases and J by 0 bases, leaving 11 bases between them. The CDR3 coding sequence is TGTGCCAGCAGTGAACTAGACTCTTCCTCCTACGAGCAGTACTTC. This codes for CASSELDSSSYEQYF.

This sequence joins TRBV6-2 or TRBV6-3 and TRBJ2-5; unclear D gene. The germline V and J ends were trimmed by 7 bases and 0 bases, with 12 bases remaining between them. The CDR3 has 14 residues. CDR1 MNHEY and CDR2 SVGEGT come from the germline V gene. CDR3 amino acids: CASMGSLHQETQYF. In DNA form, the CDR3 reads TGTGCCAGCATGGGCAGCCTCCACCAAGAGACCCAGTACTTC.

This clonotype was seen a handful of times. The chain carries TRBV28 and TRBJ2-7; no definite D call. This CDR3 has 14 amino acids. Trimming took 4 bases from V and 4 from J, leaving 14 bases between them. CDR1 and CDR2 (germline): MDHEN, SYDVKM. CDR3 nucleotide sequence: TGTGCCAGCAGTTACGACGGGTTTGGGTACGAGCAGTACTTC. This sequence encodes CASSYDGFGYEQYF. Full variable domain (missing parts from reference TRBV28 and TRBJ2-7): DVKVTQSSRYLVKRTGEKVFLECVQDMDHENMFWYRQDPGLGLRLIYFSYDVKMKEKGDIPEGYSVSREKKERFSLILESASTNQTSMYLCASSYDGFGYEQYFGPGTRLTVT.